This is a list of T cell receptor beta chains from one sample in a study of T cell responses to AZD1222 COVID-19 vaccine. Here immunoSEQ multiplex PCR was the method, and the copy in TCRdb shows in-frame clones only, minus some. Of fewer than 150,000 clones listed, more than 75% are singletons. Specimen: peripheral blood, collected 28 days after the second AZD1222 dose. The receptors derive from an adult who received the AZD1222 COVID-19 vaccine. The CDR3 runs from the conserved cysteine through the conserved F or W. A D gene is named only where the DNA matches it firmly. For some rows the clone size is stated as once, few or many, or as a class when expanded; others skip it.

TRBJ2-2	NA	NA	TRBV4-1	CASSQGLAGANTGELFF	TGCGCCAGCAGCCAGGGGTTGGCAGGGGCGAACACCGGGGAGCTGTTTTTT
TRBJ1-6	NA	NA	TRBV6-6	CASSSGGGGNSPLHF	TGTGCCAGCAGTTCTGGGGGGGGTGGAAATTCACCCCTCCACTTT
TRBJ2-6	NA	NA	TRBV12-3/TRBV12-4	CASSFSGANVLTF	TGTGCCAGCAGTTTCTCTGGGGCCAACGTCCTGACTTTC
TRBJ1-3	NA	NA	TRBV9	CASSVTYSGNTIYF	TGTGCCAGCAGCGTAACGTACTCTGGAAACACCATATATTTT
TRBJ1-6	TRBD1	NA	TRBV10-3	CAISDPRQGDSPLHF	TGTGCCATCAGTGATCCGCGGCAGGGGGATTCACCCCTCCACTTT
TRBJ2-5	NA	few	TRBV7-2	CASSSYQETQYF	TGTGCCAGCAGCTCGTACCAAGAGACCCAGTACTTC
TRBJ1-2	NA	NA	TRBV27	CASSLSGQTYGYTF	TGTGCCAGCAGTTTATCAGGACAAACCTATGGCTACACCTTC
TRBJ2-7	TRBD1	NA	TRBV3-1/TRBV3-2	CASSKSGGPEQYF	TGTGCCAGCAGCAAGTCAGGGGGACCCGAGCAGTACTTC
TRBJ1-1	NA	NA	TRBV20-1	CSASGPEGGGGTEAFF	TGCAGTGCTAGTGGCCCCGAGGGGGGAGGAGGCACTGAAGCTTTCTTT
TRBJ2-7	NA	few	TRBV7-9	CASSLGAIPPYEQYF	TGTGCCAGCAGCTTAGGGGCTATCCCGCCCTACGAGCAGTACTTC
TRBJ1-3	NA	once	TRBV6-5	CASSRDRSSGNTIYF	TGTGCCAGCAGCAGAGACAGGTCCTCTGGAAACACCATATATTTT
TRBJ2-3	NA	NA	TRBV10-2	CASRKDGTDTQYF	TGCGCCAGCAGAAAGGACGGCACAGATACGCAGTATTTT
TRBJ2-7	TRBD2	NA	TRBV7-3	CASSRGTRGHEQYF	TGTGCCAGCAGCAGGGGGACTAGGGGCCACGAGCAGTACTTC
TRBJ1-2	NA	NA	TRBV3-1/TRBV3-2	CASSQEWASGGYTF	TGTGCCAGCAGCCAAGAGTGGGCGTCGGGTGGCTACACCTTC
TRBJ2-5	NA	NA	TRBV7-9	CASRTVVAPAQYF	TGTGCCAGCAGAACCGTAGTCGCCCCCGCCCAGTACTTC
TRBJ2-7	TRBD1	NA	TRBV5-1	CASSFRGPEDEQYF	TGCGCCAGCAGCTTCAGGGGGCCGGAGGACGAGCAGTACTTC
TRBJ2-7	NA	NA	TRBV7-8	CASSLQGSLYDEQYF	TGTGCCAGCAGCTTGCAGGGGAGTTTATATGACGAGCAGTACTTC
TRBJ1-5	TRBD1	NA	TRBV27	CASSPLPGGFNQPQHF	TGTGCCAGCAGCCCTTTGCCAGGGGGGTTTAATCAGCCCCAGCATTTT
TRBJ2-7	NA	NA	TRBV15	CATSRDLGDTYEQYF	TGTGCCACCAGCAGAGATCTGGGGGATACCTACGAGCAGTACTTC
TRBJ1-2	NA	NA	TRBV27	CASSSGGYTF	TGTGCCAGCAGTTCCGGGGGCTACACCTTC
TRBJ1-2	NA	NA	TRBV10-2	CASSESLGGYTF	TGCGCCAGCAGTGAGTCGCTTGGTGGCTACACCTTC
TRBJ2-7	NA	NA	TRBV12-3/TRBV12-4	CASSPDRYEQYF	TGTGCCAGCAGCCCGGACAGATACGAGCAGTACTTC
TRBJ2-7	NA	NA	TRBV28	CASSLISGTFSYEQYF	TGTGCCAGCAGTTTAATTTCCGGGACATTCTCCTACGAGCAGTACTTC
TRBJ1-1	NA	NA	TRBV10-1	CASSLGGGTEAFF	TGCGCCAGCAGTTTAGGGGGGGGCACTGAAGCTTTCTTT
TRBJ2-1	NA	NA	TRBV24-1	CATGPLRGTGNEQFF	TGTGCCACCGGACCTCTACGGGGGACTGGTAATGAGCAGTTCTTC
TRBJ1-3	NA	NA	TRBV28	CASTAQISSGNTIYF	TGTGCCAGCACCGCTCAAATTAGCTCTGGAAACACCATATATTTT
TRBJ2-7	NA	NA	TRBV10-3	CAISEGPGGRSSYEQYF	TGTGCCATCAGTGAGGGACCCGGGGGTCGAAGCTCCTACGAGCAGTACTTC
TRBJ2-3	NA	NA	TRBV29-1	CSGRQEGDTQYF	TGCAGCGGTAGACAGGAGGGAGATACGCAGTATTTT
TRBJ1-1	NA	NA	TRBV10-3	CAISDPRKMNTEAFF	TGTGCCATCAGTGACCCAAGGAAAATGAACACTGAAGCTTTCTTT
TRBJ2-5	TRBD2	NA	TRBV2	CASRTLAGIQETQYF	TGTGCCAGCAGGACACTAGCGGGGATACAAGAGACCCAGTACTTC
TRBJ1-3	NA	once	TRBV6-1	CASSGRPGPKGNTIYF	TGTGCCAGCAGTGGACGGCCGGGACCAAAGGGAAACACCATATATTTT
TRBJ1-6	NA	NA	TRBV30	CAWSTTTSPLHF	TGTGCCTGGAGTACTACGACTTCACCCCTCCACTTT
TRBJ2-5	TRBD1	NA	TRBV10-3	CAISDLVGTGGIVGETQYF	TGTGCCATCAGCGACTTGGTCGGGACAGGGGGTATCGTAGGGGAGACCCAGTACTTC
TRBJ2-3	TRBD2	NA	TRBV19	CASSSRLAGERGTQYF	TGTGCCAGTAGTTCCCGACTAGCGGGGGAAAGGGGAACGCAGTATTTT
TRBJ1-1	NA	NA	TRBV10-2	CASSEQRNTEAFF	TGCGCCAGCAGCGAACAGAGGAACACTGAAGCTTTCTTT
TRBJ2-1	NA	once	TRBV6-6	CASSPAHNEQFF	TGTGCCAGCAGTCCCGCCCACAATGAGCAGTTCTTC
TRBJ2-7	NA	NA	TRBV6-5	CASSPPGGGPYEQYF	TGTGCCAGCAGCCCCCCTGGGGGGGGGCCCTACGAGCAGTACTTC
TRBJ1-1	NA	NA	TRBV5-1	CASSLPRVGTEAFF	TGCGCCAGCAGCTTGCCCAGAGTAGGCACTGAAGCTTTCTTT
TRBJ1-4	TRBD1	NA	TRBV18	CASSPDRGRGEKLFF	TGTGCCAGCTCACCGGACAGGGGGCGAGGTGAAAAACTGTTTTTT
TRBJ1-5	NA	NA	TRBV7-6	CASSLDRNQPQHF	TGTGCCAGCAGCCTGGACCGAAATCAGCCCCAGCATTTT
TRBJ2-3	TRBD2	NA	TRBV5-1	CASRDGRATDTQYF	TGCGCCAGCAGGGACGGGAGGGCAACTGATACGCAGTATTTT
TRBJ1-1	NA	NA	TRBV18	CASSPGQKPLQSAEAFF	TGTGCCAGCTCACCCGGACAGAAACCCTTACAATCCGCTGAAGCTTTCTTT
TRBJ1-5	TRBD1	NA	TRBV9	CASSPGDSPTPQHF	TGTGCCAGCAGCCCCGGGGACAGTCCGACTCCCCAGCATTTT
TRBJ1-1	TRBD1	NA	TRBV3-1/TRBV3-2	CASSQPTGRGTEAFF	TGTGCCAGCAGCCAACCGACAGGGCGTGGGACTGAAGCTTTCTTT
TRBJ1-1	NA	NA	TRBV7-2	CASSLVKDTEAFF	TGTGCCAGCAGCTTGGTTAAGGACACTGAAGCTTTCTTT
TRBJ2-7	TRBD1	few	TRBV24-1	CATRDRDPYEQYF	TGTGCCACCAGAGACAGGGATCCCTACGAGCAGTACTTC
TRBJ1-6	NA	once	TRBV5-4	CASRPLGESPLHF	TGTGCCAGCAGGCCCTTAGGGGAATCACCCCTCCACTTT
TRBJ2-7	NA	few	TRBV27	CASSFKGVNEQYF	TGTGCCAGCAGTTTTAAGGGGGTAAACGAGCAGTACTTC
TRBJ2-5	TRBD2	NA	TRBV7-2	CASSLSIAGGPETQYF	TGTGCCAGCAGCCTCTCAATAGCGGGGGGGCCAGAGACCCAGTACTTC
TRBJ1-6	NA	NA	TRBV27	CASSLRWEYNSPLHF	TGTGCCAGCAGTCTCCGCTGGGAGTATAATTCACCCCTCCACTTT
TRBJ1-6	NA	NA	TRBV7-8	CASSLIPAGVNNSPLHF	TGTGCCAGCAGCTTAATCCCTGCAGGGGTCAATAATTCACCCCTCCACTTT
TRBJ1-1	NA	NA	TRBV20-1	CRGGSTEAFF	TGCAGGGGGGGTAGCACTGAAGCTTTCTTT
TRBJ2-7	TRBD1	NA	TRBV28	CASSIPGQAYEQYF	TGTGCCAGCAGTATTCCGGGACAGGCCTACGAGCAGTACTTC